This is a list of T cell receptor beta chains from one sample in a study of beta chain features in type 1 diabetes. Clones were read by immunoSEQ multiplex PCR, and TCRdb kept only the in-frame ones, dropping some. Among about 340,000 clones listed, approximately 12% were seen once. Source material: naive CD4+ T cells from blood. The origin of the receptors is a woman under 30 with type 1 diabetes. Both conserved end residues are part of each CDR3. The order of the fields is D gene, clone size, J gene, V gene, CDR3 protein, CDR3 DNA. D genes are given only for firm matches. The size field is filled for only some rows; it gives once, few, many or a size class.

>TRBD1|few|TRBJ2-7|TRBV6-6
CASRAGQGGNEQYF
TGTGCCAGCAGGGCGGGACAGGGTGGCAACGAGCAGTACTTC
>TRBD2|few|TRBJ2-3|TRBV5-6
CASSLEGSGSGDTQYF
TGTGCCAGCAGCTTGGAAGGTAGCGGGAGCGGAGATACGCAGTATTTT
>TRBD2|few|TRBJ2-1|TRBV30
CAWAGTSGKTPTAYNEQFF
TGTGCCTGGGCGGGAACTAGCGGAAAAACACCGACTGCCTACAATGAGCAGTTCTTC
>NA|NA|TRBJ2-5|TRBV7-8
CASSFGDGRYF
TGTGCCAGCAGCTTCGGAGACGGCAGGTACTTC
>TRBD2|NA|TRBJ2-7|TRBV9
CASSEGGSGYYSYEQYF
TGTGCCAGCAGCGAGGGTGGTAGCGGGTACTACTCCTACGAGCAGTACTTC
>TRBD1|NA|TRBJ2-7|TRBV18
CASSPQGALGPTYEQYF
TGTGCCAGCTCGCCTCAGGGGGCGCTGGGGCCTACCTACGAGCAGTACTTC
>TRBD2|few|TRBJ2-1|TRBV7-2
CASSRGGDTYNEQFF
TGTGCCAGCAGCCGGGGGGGGGACACCTACAATGAGCAGTTCTTC
>TRBD2|NA|TRBJ2-1|TRBV30
CAWNVASGSVSYNEQFF
TGTGCCTGGAATGTGGCTAGCGGGAGTGTTTCCTACAATGAGCAGTTCTTC
>TRBD2|once|TRBJ2-1|TRBV7-2
CASSLGSPSGRSSYNEQFF
TGTGCCAGCAGCTTAGGTTCGCCTAGCGGACGCAGCTCCTACAATGAGCAGTTCTTC
>NA|NA|TRBJ2-5|TRBV11-2
CASSLVRGRGSETQYF
TGTGCCAGCAGCTTAGTTCGTGGGAGAGGGTCTGAGACCCAGTACTTC
>NA|NA|TRBJ2-1|TRBV27
CASSLSRLVNEQFF
TGTGCCAGCAGTTTATCGAGGCTGGTCAATGAGCAGTTCTTC
>NA|NA|TRBJ2-3|TRBV6-6
CASSSGSGVTDTQYF
TGTGCCAGCAGTTCTGGGTCGGGAGTGACGGATACGCAGTATTTT
>NA|NA|TRBJ1-1|TRBV11-2
CASSLEARVNTEAFF
TGTGCCAGCAGCTTAGAGGCCCGGGTGAACACTGAAGCTTTCTTT
>TRBD2|few|TRBJ2-1|TRBV5-1
CASSYLAGVNNEQFF
TGCGCCAGCAGCTATCTAGCGGGAGTAAACAATGAGCAGTTCTTC
>NA|few|TRBJ1-2|TRBV28
CASSRYGYTF
TGTGCCAGCAGTCGCTATGGCTACACCTTC
>NA|NA|TRBJ1-1|TRBV5-6
CASSFQGGTEAFF
TGTGCCAGCAGCTTTCAAGGGGGCACTGAAGCTTTCTTT
>TRBD1|NA|TRBJ2-5|TRBV5-1
CASSWRTGGEETQYF
TGCGCCAGCAGCTGGAGGACAGGGGGCGAAGAGACCCAGTACTTC
>TRBD1|few|TRBJ1-1|TRBV28
CASTQGEMNTEAFF
TGTGCCAGCACCCAGGGGGAAATGAACACTGAAGCTTTCTTT
>NA|few|TRBJ1-1|TRBV6-5
CASYRGAGTEAFF
TGTGCCAGTTATCGGGGAGCGGGCACTGAAGCTTTCTTT
>TRBD2|NA|TRBJ2-1|TRBV6-5
CASSFLAGLNADEQFF
TGTGCCAGCAGTTTCCTAGCGGGATTAAACGCAGATGAGCAGTTCTTC
>NA|few|TRBJ2-5|TRBV4-2
CASSQDRGYQETQYF
TGTGCCAGCAGCCAAGATAGGGGGTACCAAGAGACCCAGTACTTC
>NA|NA|TRBJ1-5|TRBV6-1
CASSEGPGWNQPQHF
TGTGCCAGCAGTGAAGGTCCGGGGTGGAATCAGCCCCAGCATTTT
>NA|few|TRBJ1-1|TRBV4-3
CASSQGLPPVKNTEAFF
TGCGCCAGCAGCCAAGGCCTCCCGCCGGTTAAGAACACTGAAGCTTTCTTT
>NA|NA|TRBJ2-2|TRBV15
CATSRTQGSGELFF
TGTGCCACCAGCAGGACACAGGGTTCCGGGGAGCTGTTTTTT
>NA|few|TRBJ1-1|TRBV7-9
CASSPIWEGTEAFF
TGTGCCAGCAGCCCAATCTGGGAGGGCACTGAAGCTTTCTTT
>NA|NA|TRBJ1-1|TRBV15
CATHERGIYTEAFF
TGTGCCACCCACGAGCGCGGGATCTACACTGAAGCTTTCTTT
>TRBD2|few|TRBJ2-1|TRBV5-4
CASIGTSGVGEQFF
TGTGCCAGCATTGGGACTAGCGGGGTTGGTGAGCAGTTCTTC
>NA|few|TRBJ2-5|TRBV7-9
CASSLARETQYF
TGTGCCAGCAGCTTAGCGAGAGAGACCCAGTACTTC
>TRBD1|NA|TRBJ2-2|TRBV5-1
CASSLADREDTGELFF
TGCGCCAGCAGCTTGGCGGACAGGGAGGACACCGGGGAGCTGTTTTTT
>NA|NA|TRBJ2-5|TRBV5-6
CASSLGGQGETQYF
TGTGCCAGCAGCTTGGGTGGGCAGGGAGAGACCCAGTACTTC
>TRBD1|NA|TRBJ2-5|TRBV5-1
CASSSGSDRRNQYF
TGCGCCAGCAGCTCGGGCTCGGACAGGAGGAACCAGTACTTC
>NA|few|TRBJ2-7|TRBV11-2
CASSSRGTYEQYF
TGTGCCAGCAGTTCTAGGGGGACCTACGAGCAGTACTTC
>TRBD2|few|TRBJ2-3|TRBV11-2
CASSPPGLAGSTDTQYF
TGTGCCAGCAGCCCGCCGGGACTAGCGGGGAGCACAGATACGCAGTATTTT
>TRBD2|few|TRBJ2-5|TRBV28
CASSPGGANWETQYF
TGTGCCAGCAGCCCCGGGGGGGCGAATTGGGAGACCCAGTACTTC
>NA|few|TRBJ1-2|TRBV2
CASSEARANYGYTF
TGTGCCAGCAGTGAAGCGCGAGCGAACTATGGCTACACCTTC
>TRBD2|few|TRBJ2-7|TRBV18
CASSPPGLAGTYEQYF
TGTGCCAGCTCACCTCCCGGCCTAGCGGGCACCTACGAGCAGTACTTC
>NA|NA|TRBJ2-1|TRBV6-5
CASSMDRDNEQFF
TGTGCCAGCAGCATGGACAGAGACAATGAGCAGTTCTTC
>NA|NA|TRBJ1-5|TRBV5-1
CASSLDGGFQPQHF
TGCGCCAGCAGCTTGGACGGAGGGTTTCAGCCCCAGCATTTT
>NA|NA|TRBJ2-3|TRBV7-2
CASSLVQGSDTQYF
TGTGCCAGCAGCTTAGTCCAGGGCTCAGATACGCAGTATTTT
>TRBD2|NA|TRBJ2-1|TRBV11-1
CASSLEAGGNEQFF
TGTGCCAGCAGCTTAGAGGCGGGAGGCAATGAGCAGTTCTTC
>NA|NA|TRBJ1-2|TRBV6-5
CASSYTGLDGYTF
TGTGCCAGCAGTTACACAGGCCTTGATGGCTACACCTTC
>TRBD2|NA|TRBJ2-1|TRBV6-1
CASSVAGGHNEQFF
TGTGCCAGCAGTGTCGCGGGAGGCCACAATGAGCAGTTCTTC
>NA|few|TRBJ1-1|TRBV15
CATSEPGPMNTEAFF
TGTGCCACCAGCGAGCCAGGCCCCATGAACACTGAAGCTTTCTTT
>NA|few|TRBJ2-7|TRBV18
CASSPLGAAGKDEQYF
TGTGCCAGCTCACCACTGGGGGCAGCGGGGAAGGATGAGCAGTACTTC
>NA|few|TRBJ2-3|TRBV9
CASSVDDFSTDTQYF
TGTGCCAGCAGCGTAGATGACTTTAGCACAGATACGCAGTATTTT
>NA|few|TRBJ2-5|TRBV5-1
CASSLALSSKETQYF
TGCGCCAGCAGCTTGGCCCTTAGCTCAAAAGAGACCCAGTACTTC
>TRBD1|few|TRBJ2-2|TRBV27
CASSLNPGQGRKTGELFF
TGTGCCAGCAGTTTAAACCCGGGACAGGGAAGGAAAACCGGGGAGCTGTTTTTT
>TRBD2|few|TRBJ2-1|TRBV9
CASSVGLAEDEQFF
TGTGCCAGCAGCGTCGGACTAGCGGAGGACGAGCAGTTCTTC
>TRBD1|few|TRBJ2-5|TRBV13
CASSLYQGEGETQYF
TGTGCCAGCAGCTTATACCAGGGGGAAGGAGAGACCCAGTACTTC
>TRBD1|few|TRBJ2-7|TRBV27
CATGQGVTYEQYF
TGTGCCACAGGACAGGGAGTGACCTACGAGCAGTACTTC
>NA|few|TRBJ2-4|TRBV7-2
CASSPLGTQTYKNIQYF
TGTGCCAGCAGCCCCCTTGGTACCCAAACTTACAAAAACATTCAGTACTTC
>TRBD1|few|TRBJ2-7|TRBV7-9
CASNPGQGIDEQYF
TGTGCCAGCAACCCGGGACAGGGGATCGACGAGCAGTACTTC